The source of this T cell receptor (beta chain) is a study of cytomegalovirus exposure and HLA in healthy donors (dated by TCRdb to between 2016 and 2019). A note on the overall study: According to an earlier analysis of 587 of the donors, about 180 million T cells yielded over 100 million unique TCR beta sequences and approximately 280 Gb of sequence data. In an earlier analysis of roughly 540 of the donors, high-throughput TCR beta sequencing was used to judge whether each TCR beta V gene segment behaved as functional or pseudogenic. A few DR-DQ haplotypes were treated as single units for association and clustering because of strong linkage in the cohort. An early release that covered several hundred HLA-typed donors contained around 300 gigabases of sequencing data and tens of millions of unique TCR sequences. To study patterns of TCR occurrence, a later analysis re-analyzed previously published TCR beta repertoires from around 670 donors and added high-resolution HLA genotyping. Typing coverage varied by locus: about 620-630 donors for A, B, C, DRB1 and DQB1; around 560 for DQA1; some 610 for DPA1; more than 450 for DPB1. HLA typing covered class I and class II loci at four-digit resolution. All discovery cohort repertoires had been generated on a single sequencing platform. Across about 370 genotyped donors of the cohort, an average of about 250,000 unique TCR beta nucleotide sequences per donor were sequenced, and roughly a sixth of those sequences were non-productive. A separate validation cohort of 100 to 150 different subjects was used in addition to the roughly 670-subject first cohort. In the later analysis, no new phenotypic data were used to find candidate immune exposures; instead, reliance was placed on TCR beta sequences and their occurrence across donors. The study aimed to test whether signatures of past pathogen exposure could be identified by cataloging public T cell receptors. Donor age, sex, ethnicity and CMV serostatus were compiled alongside the repertoire data. The study profiled the T cell repertoires of 666 subjects by immunosequencing and related them to cytomegalovirus serostatus. The genetic ancestry cluster associated with self-reported Caucasian donors included 80% to 90% of the 350 to 500 genotyped donors. To predict cytomegalovirus infection status, the study combined high-throughput TCR immunosequencing, statistical association of individual TCRs with disease status, and machine learning. A later genetic analysis used genome-wide SNP genotypes for about 60% of the roughly 670 donors, treating that subset as a discovery cohort.

The paper's findings and limits, for the study overall: An association between a missense DCLRE1C variant and V-gene and J-gene trimming of TCR beta chains was found in a later genetic analysis and replicated in an independent cohort. In both the original and validation cohorts, the classifier was reported to diagnose cytomegalovirus status with high specificity and sensitivity. Because HLA typing was missing for some donors at each locus, association tests included only the typed subset. The sequencing pipeline was judged likely to have produced a cluster of highly shared sequence variants as a technical artifact. Most TCR sequences were observed very rarely across donors, whereas some public TCRs were present in many individuals. Several of the top co-occurrence clusters appeared to be linked to parvovirus B19, influenza, CMV and Epstein-Barr virus, according to a later analysis. In a later analysis, HLA-associated TCR beta chains showed more clonal expansion and lower generation probabilities than non-associated chains that were equally common. In a later analysis, around 17,000 TCR beta sequences were associated with specific HLA alleles at a false discovery rate of 0.05. An earlier analysis of some 560 of the donors showed that most TCR beta V segments appeared in productive rearrangements either about 90% or about 30% of the time, which broadly matched IMGT annotations. It was suggested by the authors that the approach could potentially be generalized to other disease states and immunological phenotypes. A further reported finding was that TCR beta sequences accurately predicted the HLA-A and HLA-B alleles for most subjects in the first cohort. A total of fewer than 200 TCR beta chains were listed by the study as associated with cytomegalovirus. Assigning TCR associations to individual alleles was difficult when HLA alleles, especially DR and DQ, strongly co-occurred. A few of the identified cytomegalovirus-associated TCR beta chains were confirmed in vitro to be specific for cytomegalovirus antigens. A later analysis found that most CMV-associated TCR beta chains appeared HLA-restricted, with HLA associations seemingly driven largely by CMV exposure. Roughly uniform sequencing depth across donors was assumed in presence/absence analyses, although this assumption may not hold. Because counts were too low, 15 to 20 rarely observed V segments, including chromosome 9 orphons, were excluded from the earlier analysis of a few hundred of the donors. The cohort was sequenced for TCR beta chains only, and without alpha or paired-chain data the features that could be detected were limited. Immune exposure information for the cohort was limited to CMV serostatus. Correlated functional status among segregating V segments might be attributable to linkage disequilibrium, but an unknown experimental factor could not be ruled out. A later analysis found that TCR association rates varied across HLA loci, with DRB1 alleles showing the most associated TCRs and HLA-C alleles the fewest. A later genetic analysis reported fewer N-insertions in productive TCRs among donors in an Asian-associated ancestry cluster than the roughly 720-donor mean.

Library creation used the immunoSEQ multiplex PCR assay. A mixture of 60 forward primers for TCR Vbeta segments and 13 reverse primers for TCR Jbeta segments was used in the multiplex PCR. The CDR3 region of rearranged TCR beta genes was amplified from genomic DNA with a multiplex PCR assay. On the Illumina HiSeq System, the amplified TCR beta libraries were sequenced as 87-base-pair reads. The paper's data handling went like this. Across the 700 or so repertoires, a later analysis counted about 81 million unique TCR beta chains, around 11 million of which were shared by at least two donors. To remove PCR and sequencing errors, raw reads were error-corrected and collapsed into unique sequences using a nearest-neighbor algorithm that merged closely related sequences. V, D and J gene segments were assigned by aligning CDR3 sequences to IMGT reference sequences. Each retained sequence needed at least a six-nucleotide match to both a V gene segment and a J gene segment. Rearrangements were classified as productive when the CDR3 lacked stop codons and remained in frame with V and J, and all other rearrangements were classified as non-productive. Following IMGT convention, CDR3 was defined as the stretch from the second conserved V-encoded cysteine up to the conserved J-encoded phenylalanine. The earlier analysis of some 550 of the donors excluded any sequence lacking an unambiguous match to a single V gene segment. An earlier analysis of almost 600 of the donors classified V segments as functional when productive rearrangements were above 56.7% and as segregating when the standard deviation between donors was above 5%. A statistical classification framework was developed to diagnose cytomegalovirus status using the catalog of TCR beta chain sequences. A later analysis assigned V and J genes by comparing TCR nucleotide sequences with IMGT/GENE-DB human TR gene sequences. Using the TCRdist pipeline, a later analysis assigned CDR3 sequences along with most-parsimonious VDJ recombination scenarios. In a later analysis, each TCR beta chain was defined by its CDR3 amino acid sequence together with its V-gene family, and reads lacking a unique V-gene family were excluded. In a later analysis, nearly 600 highly shared, low-generation-probability nucleotide sequences were removed to address suspected cross-contamination and a sequencing artifact. A later analysis calculated a clonal expansion index for each public chain from normalized within-repertoire ranks of inferred template counts. Generation probabilities in a later analysis came from a VDJ recombination model fitted to out-of-frame rearrangements, and those results were checked against IGoR. In a later analysis, TCR-TCR, TCR-HLA and TCR-CMV co-occurrence was scored with hypergeometric tests, and a repertoire-size bias correction was applied to TCR pairs. A later analysis estimated false discovery rates by permuting HLA or CMV assignments 20 times. In a later analysis, co-occurring TCRs were grouped using DBSCAN, with TCRdist sequence similarity added in when clustering inside HLA-allele-positive subsets. Repertoires with fewer than 30,000 or more than 120,000 public chains, plus five repertoires with anomalous nucleotide sharing, were excluded from co-occurrence clustering. Here the immuneACCESS table is served through TCRdb, limited to in-frame sequences with V and J called. Missing clones are a known gap in these copies; in checked studies unresolved V genes cover under half, and the rest lacks a known reason. Clonal size and the V and J genes are those of that table, whereas D and trimming came from the DNA. For this sample the table gives 150,000 or so clones, of which roughly 75% were detected only once. About 3.1% of the sample is taken by the ten largest.

As to this clone: The antigen this receptor binds is unknown. No base qualities exist here, and no much larger clone lies one base off it.

The cohort consisted of 650 to 850 healthy bone marrow donors. Cohort members were all nominally healthy when sampled, although unrecorded immune exposures were likely present. The donor tested CMV seronegative, placing the donor among the 350 to 400 seronegative members of the cohort. A peripheral blood sample was collected from each donor, and TCR beta sequencing was performed on peripheral blood mononuclear cells. The Qiagen DNeasy Blood Extraction Kit was used to extract genomic DNA from the blood cell samples. Material for sequencing was PBMCs. This TCR was sampled from a man aged 35-49 years in good health and CMV-seronegative.

The CDR3 sequence is CASSQDPTGGSYNEQFF. In nucleotides, the sequence is TGCGCCAGCAGCCAAGATCCCACGGGAGGCTCCTACAATGAGCAGTTCTTC. The chain joins TRBV4-1 to TRBJ2-1; a stretch of 7 junction bases matches TRBD2. Spanning cysteine to phenylalanine, the CDR3 consists of 17 amino acids. The kept DNA is CDR3 alone, 51 bases in frame from the first base. Germline trimming: 0 bases from V, 0 bases from J; junction bases outside gene matches: 5. For CDR1 and CDR2, the germline V gene lists MGHRA and YSYEKL.